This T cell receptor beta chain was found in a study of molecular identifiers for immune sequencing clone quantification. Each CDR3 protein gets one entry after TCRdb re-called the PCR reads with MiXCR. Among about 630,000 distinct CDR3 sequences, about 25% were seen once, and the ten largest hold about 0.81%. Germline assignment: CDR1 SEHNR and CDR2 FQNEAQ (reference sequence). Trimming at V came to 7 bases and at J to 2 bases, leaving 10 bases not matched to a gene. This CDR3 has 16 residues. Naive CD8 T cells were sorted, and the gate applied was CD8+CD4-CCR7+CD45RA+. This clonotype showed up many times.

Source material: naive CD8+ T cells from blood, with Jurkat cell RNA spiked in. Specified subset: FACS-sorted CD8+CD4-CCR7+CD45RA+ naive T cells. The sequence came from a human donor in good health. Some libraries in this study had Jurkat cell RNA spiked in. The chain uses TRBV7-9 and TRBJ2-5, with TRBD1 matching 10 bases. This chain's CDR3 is CASTPTTGGRQETQYF. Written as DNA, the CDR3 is TGTGCCAGCACGCCTACGACAGGGGGCAGACAAGAGACCCAGTACTTC.